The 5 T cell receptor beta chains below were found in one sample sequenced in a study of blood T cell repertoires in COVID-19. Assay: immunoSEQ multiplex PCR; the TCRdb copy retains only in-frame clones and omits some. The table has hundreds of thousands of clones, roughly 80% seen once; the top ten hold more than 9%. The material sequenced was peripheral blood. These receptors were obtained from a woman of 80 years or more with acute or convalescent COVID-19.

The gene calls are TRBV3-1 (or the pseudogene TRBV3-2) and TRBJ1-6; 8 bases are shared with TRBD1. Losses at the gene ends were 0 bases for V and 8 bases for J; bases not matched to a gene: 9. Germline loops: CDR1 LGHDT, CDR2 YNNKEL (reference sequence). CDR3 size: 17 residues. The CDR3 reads CASSQETGAGAHSPLHF. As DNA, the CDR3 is TGTGCCAGCAGCCAAGAGACAGGGGCCGGGGCCCATTCACCCCTCCACTTT.

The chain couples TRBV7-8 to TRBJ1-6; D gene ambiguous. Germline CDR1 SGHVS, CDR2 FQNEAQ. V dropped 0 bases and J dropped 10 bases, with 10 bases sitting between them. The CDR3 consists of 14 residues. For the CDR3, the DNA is TGTGCCAGCAGCTTAGCCGGGGAGGGCTCACCCCTCCACTTT. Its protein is CASSLAGEGSPLHF.

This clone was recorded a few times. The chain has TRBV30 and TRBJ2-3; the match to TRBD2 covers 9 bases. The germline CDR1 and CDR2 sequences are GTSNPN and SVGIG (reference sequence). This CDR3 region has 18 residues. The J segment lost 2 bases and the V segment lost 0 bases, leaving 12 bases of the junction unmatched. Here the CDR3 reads CAWSVVETSGLLTDTQYF. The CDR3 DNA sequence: TGTGCCTGGAGTGTAGTAGAGACTAGCGGCCTCCTCACAGATACGCAGTATTTT.

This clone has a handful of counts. In DNA form, the CDR3 reads TGTGCCAGCTCAAAGGACAGGGGGCTTAGCAATCAGCCCCAGCATTTT. Encoded protein: CASSKDRGLSNQPQHF. The chain recombines TRBV18 with TRBJ1-5, with 11 bases aligning to TRBD1. The CDR3 covers 16 residues. After removal of 5 bases from V and 0 bases from J, the junction contained 3 bases not matched to a gene. Germline loops: CDR1 KGHSH, CDR2 LQKENI.

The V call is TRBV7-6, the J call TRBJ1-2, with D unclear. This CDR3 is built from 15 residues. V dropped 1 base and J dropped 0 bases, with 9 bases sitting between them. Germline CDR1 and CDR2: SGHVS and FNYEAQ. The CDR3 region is CASSLVQDSNYGYTF. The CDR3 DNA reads TGTGCCAGCAGCTTAGTGCAGGACTCTAACTATGGCTACACCTTC.